This T cell receptor beta chain was recorded in a study of cytomegalovirus exposure and HLA in healthy donors. Donors likely had unrecorded immune exposures despite being nominally healthy when sampled. A word on this clone: The antigen remains unidentified.

The CDR3 totals 17 residues. Trimming left V 0 bases short and J 0 bases short, with 15 bases between. Germline loops: CDR1 MGHRA, CDR2 YSYEKL. Whole-study results and caveats: Cytomegalovirus status was reportedly diagnosed by the classifier with high specificity and sensitivity. Further analysis was carried out later, and it showed several of the most significant clusters appearing linked to common viral pathogens.

With 60 Vbeta and 13 Jbeta primers, the PCR was carried out. Using immunoSEQ multiplex PCR, the repertoire was profiled, and TCRdb retains in-frame clones only, with some absent. The table records approximately 100,000 clones, roughly 80% of them present only once. The sequencing input was PBMCs. V gene TRBV4-1 combines with J gene TRBJ2-7; possibly TRBD1 for D (5 bases). This receptor was obtained from a female donor in good health and CMV-seronegative. The CDR3 DNA is TGCGCCAGCAGCCAAGAATCATCCGGACAAAGCTCCTACGAGCAGTACTTC. This sequence encodes CASSQESSGQSSYEQYF.